Presented here are 19 T cell receptor beta chains from one specimen sequenced in a study of T cells after yellow fever vaccination (dated by TCRdb to between 2018 and 2021). The label giving this sample's treatment or condition can be read as: live attenuated yellow fever vaccine strain. The library came from 5' RACE. Sequencing was performed on an Illumina HiSeq 2500. TCRdb trimmed the raw reads at Q25, called clones with MiXCR and kept productive beta chains. Each record represents a unique CDR3 protein, reported with the most common genes and DNA among its rows. The sample table holds approximately 340,000 distinct CDR3 sequences, of which 8.5% to 10% were seen once. About a sixth of the sample belongs to the ten largest clones. The sample was PBMCs, taken on the day of the first yellow fever vaccination. These receptors came from a man younger than 35 who received the YFV17D yellow fever vaccine.

This clonotype was seen many times. The V call is TRBV5-1, the J call TRBJ2-7; D is possibly TRBD1 or TRBD2 (5 bases each). Germline CDR1 is SGHRS and CDR2 is YFSETQ. Trimming removed 2 bases from V and 0 bases from J, with 9 bases in between. This CDR3 region has 14 residues. The CDR3, as DNA: TGCGCCAGCAGCTTTTCGGGGCGCTCCTACGAGCAGTACTTC. Translation: CASSFSGRSYEQYF. The entire variable domain, with the rest obtained from reference TRBV5-1 and TRBJ2-7, is as follows: KAGVTQTPRYLIKTRGQQVTLSCSPISGHRSVSWYQQTPGQGLQFLFEYFSETQRNKGNFPGRFSGRQFSNSRSEMNVSTLELGDSALYLCASSFSGRSYEQYFGPGTRLTVT.

This clonotype was counted a few times. The chain links TRBV29-1 to TRBJ1-5; D is unresolved. V was shortened by 5 bases and J by 3 bases, with 14 bases between the two germline ends. The germline V gene has CDR1 SQVTM and CDR2 ANQGSEA. This CDR3 is 14 amino acids long. The CDR3 protein is CSVPGPDPNQPQHF. The CDR3 coding sequence is TGCAGCGTTCCGGGCCCAGACCCCAATCAGCCCCAGCATTTT.

The table lists this clonotype with many counts. The chain recombines TRBV5-1 with TRBJ2-7; TRBD1 might be the D (5 bases). With 4 bases removed from V and 0 bases from J, the gap between germline ends came to 8 bases. Germline V lookup: CDR1 SGHRS, CDR2 YFSETQ. There are 13 residues in the CDR3. This chain's CDR3 is CASSPDNSYEQYV. The CDR3 DNA sequence: TGCGCCAGCAGCCCGGACAACTCCTACGAGCAGTACGTC.

The rearrangement links TRBV5-6 to TRBJ2-5; TRBD2 is a possible D gene (5 bases). Trimming took off 5 bases at V and 5 bases at J, with 19 bases between the two ends. The V gene's germline CDR1 is SGHDT and CDR2 YYEEEE. This CDR3 is built from 15 residues. The CDR3 sequence: CASRPGVASWETQYF. For the CDR3, the DNA is TGTGCCAGCAGGCCCGGGGTTGCGAGTTGGGAGACCCAGTACTTC. Using reference TRBV5-6 and TRBJ2-5 for the parts outside the CDR3, the full variable domain is DAGVTQSPTHLIKTRGQQVTLRCSPKSGHDTVSWYQQALGQGPQFIFQYYEEEERQRGNFPDRFSGHQFPNYSSELNVNALLLGDSALYLCASRPGVASWETQYFGPGTRLLVL.

A word on this clonotype: This may be a read error: a much more frequent sequence differs by one nucleotide. The chain uses TRBV5-1 and TRBJ2-1; TRBD2 aligns across 9 bases. The CDR3 is 15 residues long. Germline-derived CDR1 and CDR2 are SGHRS and YFSETQ. J lost 2 bases, V lost 4 bases, and 4 bases had no gene match. The CDR3 region has the DNA TGCGCCAGCAGCGGTGGACTAGCGCCCTACAATGAGCAGTTCTTC. It encodes CASSGGLAPYNEQFF.

This clonotype came up a few times. The chain couples TRBV7-9 to TRBJ1-5, with a possible D match to TRBD1 (6 bases). This CDR3 is built from 15 residues. Germline-derived CDR1 and CDR2 are SEHNR and FQNEAQ (reference sequence). V gave up 4 bases and J gave up 7 bases, with 17 bases separating them. CDR3 in amino acids: CASSSTGRFGQPQHF. DNA for the CDR3: TGTGCCAGCAGCTCCACAGGGAGGTTCGGCCAGCCCCAGCATTTT.

The V gene is TRBV27, the J gene TRBJ2-1; D not resolved. The length of the CDR3 is 15 residues. V lost 3 bases, J lost 0 bases, and 9 bases lay in between. CDR1 is MNHEY and CDR2 is SMNVEV in the germline V gene (reference sequence). The DNA for the CDR3 is TGTGCCAGCAGTTTCGGAACCGGCTCCTACAATGAGCAGTTCTTC. Protein product: CASSFGTGSYNEQFF.

This clonotype was seen more than once but under ten times. The chain is built from TRBV4-1 and TRBJ1-1; 9 bases align to TRBD1. Looked up from germline, CDR1 is MGHRA and CDR2 is YSYEKL. The CDR3 spans 14 residues. V dropped 3 bases and J dropped 4; count of bases not matched to a gene: 3. The CDR3 here is CASSHLGQGTEAFF. The CDR3, as DNA: TGCGCCAGCAGCCACCTGGGACAGGGCACTGAAGCTTTCTTT.

This clonotype occurred a few times. The rearrangement joins TRBV5-1 to TRBJ2-1, with 8 nucleotides matching TRBD2. This CDR3 has 15 amino acids. Trimming cost V 5 bases and J 6 bases; bases outside gene matches: 10. Germline V CDR1 and CDR2: SGHRS, YFSETQ. Here the CDR3 DNA reads TGCGCCAGCAGACCCCCGGGACTAGTCGGCAATGAGCAGTTCTTC. This codes for CASRPPGLVGNEQFF.

The chain joins TRBV6-2 or TRBV6-3 to TRBJ2-5; 7 nucleotides agree with TRBD1. CDR1 is MNHEY and CDR2 is SVGEGT in the germline V gene. The CDR3 is 15 residues long. J gave up 2 bases and V 6 bases, and 9 bases lay outside the gene matches. CDR3 in amino acids: CASSFMGQPQETQYF. CDR3 bases: TGTGCCAGCAGCTTCATGGGACAGCCACAAGAGACCCAGTACTTC.

This clonotype was counted at least ten times. The V and J genes are TRBV27 and TRBJ1-4; possible D gene TRBD1, 5 bases. Trimming pared 6 bases from V and 4 bases from J, leaving 12 bases between. Germline values: CDR1 MNHEY, CDR2 SMNVEV (reference sequence). The CDR3 contains 14 residues. The CDR3 loop reads CASSPTDRNEKLFF. DNA of the CDR3: TGTGCCAGCAGCCCGACAGATCGTAATGAAAAACTGTTTTTT.

This clonotype appeared a few times. The chain combines TRBV9 with TRBJ2-3, with D perhaps matching TRBD2 (5 bases). The germline V gene has CDR1 SGDLS and CDR2 YYNGEE. Trimming took 3 bases from V and 1 from J, leaving 18 bases between them. CDR3 length: 17 residues. As DNA, the CDR3 is TGTGCCAGCAGCGCCGGGATCTCGCCCTGGGGCACAGATACGCAGTATTTT. This sequence encodes CASSAGISPWGTDTQYF.

This clonotype showed up just a few times. The chain links TRBV24-1 to TRBJ2-3; possible D gene TRBD1, 6 bases. The germline V and J ends were trimmed by 1 base and 4 bases, with 8 bases remaining between them. Per the germline V gene, CDR1 is KGHDR and CDR2 is SFDVKD. The CDR3 is made up of 14 amino acids. The CDR3, as DNA: TGTGCCACCAGTGATTTCCAGGGGTCAGATACGCAGTATTTT. It encodes CATSDFQGSDTQYF.

V is TRBV18 and J is TRBJ2-5, with D hard to call. The CDR3 totals 16 residues. Germline CDR1 reads KGHSH; CDR2 reads LQKENI. V shed 4 bases and J shed 5 bases, with 20 bases lying between them. CDR3 sequence (DNA): TGTGCCAGCTCACGCGTCCTCGCAGTGATTGAGGAGACCCAGTACTTC. Protein: CASSRVLAVIEETQYF.

This clonotype was seen many times. The chain joins TRBV6-2 or TRBV6-3 to TRBJ2-7, with 12 bases identical to TRBD2. CDR3 length: 15 residues. CDR1 MNHEY and CDR2 SVGEGT come from the germline V gene. Trimming removed 6 bases from V and 2 bases from J; junction bases left unmatched: 5. CDR3 DNA sequence: TGTGCCAGCAGGACGACTAGCGGGGGAACCTACGAGCAGTACGTC. This gives the protein CASRTTSGGTYEQYV.

The chain is built from TRBV20-1 and TRBJ2-2; perhaps TRBD2 as D (7 bases). CDR3 length: 15 residues. V was trimmed by 4 bases and J by 3 bases, leaving 15 bases between them. Germline CDR1 is DFQATT and CDR2 is SNEGSKA (reference sequence). This CDR3 is CSATRGGWDTGELFF. Here the CDR3 DNA reads TGCAGTGCTACGAGGGGGGGATGGGACACCGGGGAGCTGTTTTTT.

This clonotype appeared many times. The chain carries TRBV27 and TRBJ2-3, with D perhaps given as TRBD1 or TRBD2 (5 bases each). Looked up from germline, CDR1 is MNHEY and CDR2 is SMNVEV (reference sequence). V was clipped by 2 bases and J by 3 bases, with 18 bases between them. The CDR3 is 17 residues long. The CDR3 is CASSLGAEGRGTDTQYF. The CDR3, as DNA: TGTGCCAGCAGTTTAGGGGCAGAGGGCCGGGGTACAGATACGCAGTATTTT.

This clonotype was seen a handful of times. The J gene is TRBJ2-3, the V gene TRBV14; the D is unclear. V dropped 0 bases and J dropped 7 bases, with 5 bases sitting between them. The CDR3 contains 12 residues. Germline lookup yields CDR1 SGHDN and CDR2 FVKESK. The CDR3 coding sequence is TGTGCCAGCAGCCAAGATTTCCATACGCAGTATTTT. Protein sequence: CASSQDFHTQYF.

The V and J genes are TRBV14 and TRBJ1-1; D is undetermined. Germline V gene lookup returns CDR1 SGHDN and CDR2 FVKESK. The CDR3 covers 14 residues. The germline V and J ends were trimmed by 1 base and 2 bases, with 8 bases remaining between them. Here the CDR3 DNA reads TGTGCCAGCAGCCAAGCGGTGGCTAACACTGAAGCTTTCTTT. Its protein product is CASSQAVANTEAFF.